This paragraph covers one T cell receptor (beta chain) sequence. This record belongs to a study of blood T cell repertoires in COVID-19. Study in general: Spain, Italy and the United States supplied samples that represented acute and convalescent COVID-19. Sample material is recorded as cDNA or gDNA derived from T cells, B-cell-depleted T cells, or PBMCs.

How the authors handled the data: Amplified reference gene primers provided the basis for estimating nucleated cell counts. The repertoire was sequenced with immunoSEQ multiplex PCR; TCRdb's copy has only in-frame clones and lacks some. The V and J calls and clone size were taken over from that table, and D and trimming were inferred from the DNA. This sample has about 210,000 clones; roughly four fifths occur once, and the top ten carry about 12%. Germline values: CDR1 MGHRA, CDR2 YSYEKL. The CDR3 extends over 16 amino acids. With V trimmed by 1 base and J by 2 bases, 1 base remained unmatched. The sequenced sample was peripheral blood. The sequence was collected from a woman between 40 and 55 years old with acute or convalescent COVID-19. J is TRBJ2-2 and V is TRBV4-1, with TRBD2 matching 10 bases. The CDR3 loop reads CASSQGTSGNTGELFF. As DNA, the CDR3 is TGCGCCAGCAGCCAAGGGACTAGCGGAAACACCGGGGAGCTGTTTTTT.